This T cell receptor (beta chain) was recovered during a study of cytomegalovirus exposure and HLA in healthy donors. Germline V gene lookup returns CDR1 GTSNPN and CDR2 SVGIG (reference sequence). This CDR3 contains 13 residues. The V end lost 3 bases, the J end lost 1 base, and 9 bases lay between the germline ends. PCR involved 60 Vbeta and 13 Jbeta primers. Clones were read by immunoSEQ multiplex PCR, and TCRdb kept only the in-frame ones, dropping some. The table includes over 50,000 clones, roughly 80% detected once. V and J are TRBV30 and TRBJ1-1; tentatively, D is TRBD1 (5 bases). This TCR derives from a man aged 35 to 55 in good health and CMV-seronegative. The sample comprised PBMCs. CDR3 bases: TGTGCCTGGAGCCTAGACAGGAACACTGAAGCTTTCTTT. The encoded protein is CAWSLDRNTEAFF.